What follows describes a single TCR beta chain. What it binds is unknown. Every donor had one or more pre-ART and two or more post-ART PBMC samples. This entry is derived from a study of long-term antiretroviral therapy in people with HIV. Points from the study as a whole: Clonal expansions arising prior to ART prevailed in the repertoire at every time point.

Run at survey level, the immunoSEQ assay was version v3.0. Produced via immunoSEQ multiplex PCR; TCRdb's table is partial and in-frame only. The repertoire holds more than 25,000 clones, with more than 80% as singletons. V lost 4 bases and J lost 5, with 12 bases in between. This CDR3 region has 14 residues. Per germline, CDR1 SGHRS and CDR2 YFSETQ. The receptor was isolated from a middle-aged man with HIV. Sequenced material: unsorted PBMCs, taken 3 years after starting antiretroviral therapy. The J gene is TRBJ2-2, the V gene TRBV5-1, with D perhaps TRBD2 (6 bases). Here the CDR3 DNA reads TGCGCCAGCAGCGGCGGGGAAGGTACCGGGGAGCTGTTTTTT. It is translated as CASSGGEGTGELFF.